The rows below give T cell receptor beta chains drawn from one sample of a study of tumor-infiltrating lymphocytes in localized non-small cell lung cancer. Using immunoSEQ multiplex PCR, the repertoire was profiled, and TCRdb retains in-frame clones only, with some absent. The sample lists 15,000 to 20,000 clones, about three quarters seen once, with roughly 5% in the top ten. The sample comprised lung tumor tissue. These receptor sequences come from a human donor with non-small cell lung cancer. Both conserved end residues are part of each CDR3. A D gene is named only where the DNA matches it firmly. Not every row has a clone size; where given, it reads once, few, many or a size class.

j_call: TRBJ1-1
clone_size: -
d_call: TRBD1
v_call: TRBV6-5
cdr3_nt: TGTGCCAGCAGCCGAGCCACAGGGGGCGTCTCTGAAGCTTTCTTT
cdr3_aa: CASSRATGGVSEAFF

j_call: TRBJ1-5
clone_size: few
d_call: -
v_call: TRBV5-8
cdr3_nt: TGTGCCAGCAGCTTGGCGCGGGGAATAAGCAATCAGCCCCAGCATTTT
cdr3_aa: CASSLARGISNQPQHF

j_call: TRBJ2-5
clone_size: -
d_call: TRBD2
v_call: TRBV11-2
cdr3_nt: TGTGCCAGCAGCTTAGATCGGGGGGGCTGGGAGACCCAGTACTTC
cdr3_aa: CASSLDRGGWETQYF

j_call: TRBJ1-6
clone_size: -
d_call: TRBD1
v_call: TRBV4-2
cdr3_nt: TGTGCCAGCAGCCGAGGACAGGGTAATTCACCCCTCCACTTT
cdr3_aa: CASSRGQGNSPLHF

j_call: TRBJ1-5
clone_size: medium-sized
d_call: -
v_call: TRBV30
cdr3_nt: TGTGCCTGGAATGGGGACCCCAATCAGCCCCAGCATTTT
cdr3_aa: CAWNGDPNQPQHF

j_call: TRBJ2-3
clone_size: once
d_call: -
v_call: TRBV7-9
cdr3_nt: TGTGCCAGCAGCCCAAGGGGGGGCGCAGATACGCAGTATTTT
cdr3_aa: CASSPRGGADTQYF

j_call: TRBJ1-1
clone_size: -
d_call: -
v_call: TRBV29-1
cdr3_nt: TGCAGCGTTGAAAAAGGGAAGGGCACTGAAGCTTTCTTT
cdr3_aa: CSVEKGKGTEAFF

j_call: TRBJ2-7
clone_size: -
d_call: TRBD2
v_call: TRBV7-8
cdr3_nt: TGTGCCAGCAGCGCCTACCGGCTAGCGGGAGGGAACTCCTACGAGCAGTACTTC
cdr3_aa: CASSAYRLAGGNSYEQYF

j_call: TRBJ1-1
clone_size: -
d_call: -
v_call: TRBV6-1
cdr3_nt: TGTGCCAGCAGCCTGGACAGGAACACTGAAGCTTTCTTT
cdr3_aa: CASSLDRNTEAFF

j_call: TRBJ2-3
clone_size: -
d_call: -
v_call: TRBV19
cdr3_nt: TGTGCCAGTAGTATACAGGGAGCAGATACGCAGTATTTT
cdr3_aa: CASSIQGADTQYF

j_call: TRBJ1-6
clone_size: -
d_call: -
v_call: TRBV7-2
cdr3_nt: TGTGCCAGCAGCTTATCTGCAGGGAAGAATTCACCCCTCCACTTT
cdr3_aa: CASSLSAGKNSPLHF

j_call: TRBJ1-2
clone_size: -
d_call: -
v_call: TRBV6-5
cdr3_nt: TGTGCCAGCAGTTCAACAGGGCAGGCGGGCTACACCTTC
cdr3_aa: CASSSTGQAGYTF

j_call: TRBJ2-3
clone_size: -
d_call: -
v_call: TRBV13
cdr3_nt: TGTGCCAGCAGCTTTTCCGGAGATACGCAGTATTTT
cdr3_aa: CASSFSGDTQYF

j_call: TRBJ2-7
clone_size: few
d_call: -
v_call: TRBV13
cdr3_nt: TGTGCCAGCAGCCACAGGAACGACTACGAGCAGTACTTC
cdr3_aa: CASSHRNDYEQYF

j_call: TRBJ2-3
clone_size: once
d_call: -
v_call: TRBV7-2
cdr3_nt: TGTGCCAGCAGCCACAGGGACATATCTAGCACAGATACGCAGTATTTT
cdr3_aa: CASSHRDISSTDTQYF

j_call: TRBJ2-7
clone_size: -
d_call: TRBD1
v_call: TRBV5-1
cdr3_nt: TGCGCCAGCAGGACCCCGGGACAGGCCGGAACCCCGATATCCTACGAGCAGTACTTC
cdr3_aa: CASRTPGQAGTPISYEQYF

j_call: TRBJ2-1
clone_size: -
d_call: -
v_call: TRBV6-6
cdr3_nt: TGTGCCAGCGGGTCAAGCTCCTACAATGAGCAGTTCTTC
cdr3_aa: CASGSSSYNEQFF

j_call: TRBJ2-3
clone_size: few
d_call: -
v_call: TRBV30
cdr3_nt: TGTGCCTGGAGTGGCCCCGGGACCACAGATACGCAGTATTTT
cdr3_aa: CAWSGPGTTDTQYF

j_call: TRBJ2-3
clone_size: once
d_call: TRBD2
v_call: TRBV27
cdr3_nt: TGTGCCAGCAGACTAGCGCCCTGGAGAATGACAGATACGCAGTATTTT
cdr3_aa: CASRLAPWRMTDTQYF

j_call: TRBJ2-1
clone_size: -
d_call: TRBD2
v_call: TRBV10-3
cdr3_nt: TGTGCCATCAGTGAGGGCGGGACTAGCGGGAGGGCCCCCTACAATGAGCAGTTCTTC
cdr3_aa: CAISEGGTSGRAPYNEQFF

j_call: TRBJ2-5
clone_size: -
d_call: -
v_call: TRBV19
cdr3_nt: TGTGCCAGTAGTATAGCGAGCGGTGGACCTCGGACCCAGTACTTC
cdr3_aa: CASSIASGGPRTQYF

j_call: TRBJ2-5
clone_size: -
d_call: TRBD2
v_call: TRBV5-1
cdr3_nt: TGCGCCACAAGACCGGGACTAGCGACACAAGAGACCCAGTACTTC
cdr3_aa: CATRPGLATQETQYF

j_call: TRBJ2-2
clone_size: medium-sized
d_call: TRBD1
v_call: TRBV11-2
cdr3_nt: TGTGCCAGCAGCTTGGCCGGGACAGCGGACACCGGGGAGCTGTTTTTT
cdr3_aa: CASSLAGTADTGELFF

j_call: TRBJ2-5
clone_size: -
d_call: -
v_call: TRBV7-8
cdr3_nt: TGTGCCAGCAGCTTAAGCGGCTACTCCCAAGAGACCCAGTACTTC
cdr3_aa: CASSLSGYSQETQYF

j_call: TRBJ1-2
clone_size: once
d_call: TRBD1
v_call: TRBV6-5
cdr3_nt: TGTGCCAGCCGGACAGGGCGGTATGGCTACACCTTC
cdr3_aa: CASRTGRYGYTF

j_call: TRBJ1-2
clone_size: -
d_call: -
v_call: TRBV6-1
cdr3_nt: TGTGCCAGCAGTGAAGTAGGGGGAAACTATGGCTACACCTTC
cdr3_aa: CASSEVGGNYGYTF

j_call: TRBJ1-2
clone_size: -
d_call: -
v_call: TRBV7-8
cdr3_nt: TGTGCCAGCAGCGACGGGGTAGGCTATGGCTACACCTTC
cdr3_aa: CASSDGVGYGYTF